The clone carrying this T cell receptor beta chain has just a few counts. As yet, its antigen is unknown. CDR1 is SEHNR and CDR2 is FQNEAQ in the germline V gene (reference sequence). This CDR3 spans 15 amino acids. Trimming cost V 2 bases and J 5 bases; bases outside gene matches: 6. Libraries were prepared by immunoSEQ multiplex PCR; TCRdb keeps only in-frame clonotypes and omits some of them. The table lists under 200,000 clones, 90% to 95% of them singletons. The sample belongs to a study of T cell responses to AZD1222 COVID-19 vaccine. Study observations and caveats: CD4 TCRs linked to vaccination spanned spike, dominating at 160-218 and 743-854. The peak T cell response came first, and repertoires were sampled only after it. Baseline antibody screening turned up just a handful of seropositive AZD1222 recipients. Increased Spike-specific TCR breadth and depth were observed after two AZD1222 doses.

The chain links TRBV7-9 to TRBJ2-5; 9 nucleotides match TRBD2. This sample comprised peripheral blood, obtained 28 days after the second dose of the MenACWY control vaccine. This sequence originates from an adult who received the MenACWY meningococcal vaccine as a control. CDR3 bases: TGTGCCAGCAGCTTAAGGGCTAGCGGGGAGGAGACCCAGTACTTC. Encoded protein: CASSLRASGEETQYF.